The 28 T cell receptor beta chains in this list originate from one sample, sequenced in a study of blood T cells in healthy people across ages. A second roughly 6 to 11 cycle PCR used barcoded and J-beta primers. Using its own MiXCR run on the 5' RACE reads, TCRdb lists one record per CDR3 protein. In the table there are a few hundred thousand distinct CDR3 sequences, roughly a quarter of which are singletons. This sample also belongs to another study, concerning T cells of mothers and their children.

Input material: blood. These receptors were obtained from a boy under 10 years old in good health.

In DNA, the CDR3 is TGTGCCAGCAGCTTGGTGGGGGGTATCCCTGACGAGCAGTACTTC. Translated: CASSLVGGIPDEQYF. The V call is TRBV5-5, the J call TRBJ2-5; D is perhaps TRBD2 (6 bases). The DNA matches TRBJ2-7 better at its end, which makes the J call doubtful. CDR3 size: 15 residues. Germline lookup yields CDR1 SGHKS and CDR2 YYEKEE (reference sequence).

The chain is built from TRBV27 and TRBJ2-5, with 11 positions matching TRBD2. Near its end, the DNA agrees better with TRBJ2-1, so the J call may be wrong. This CDR3 contains 15 residues. Per germline, CDR1 MNHEY and CDR2 SMNVEV (reference sequence). In DNA form, the CDR3 reads TGTGCCAGCAGTATACTAGCGGGAGAAAACAATGAGCAGTTCTTC. The encoded protein is CASSILAGENNEQFF.

In nucleotides, the CDR3 is TGTGCCTGGAGTGTACTGCAGTGGGGCGAGCAGTACTTC. Its translation: CAWSVLQWGEQYF. This chain links TRBV30 with TRBJ2-7; no clear D gene. The CDR3 is 13 amino acids. Germline-derived CDR1 and CDR2 are GTSNPN and SVGIG (reference sequence). V was pared by 0 bases and J by 6 bases, with 12 bases between.

This clonotype came up once. The chain has TRBV7-9 and TRBJ2-3; tentatively, D is TRBD1 or TRBD2 (5 bases each). V dropped 0 bases and J dropped 4 bases, with 8 bases sitting between them. The germline V gene has CDR1 SEHNR and CDR2 FQNEAQ (reference sequence). This CDR3 is built from 14 residues. CDR3 protein: CASSLATGPDTQYF. Here the CDR3 DNA reads TGTGCCAGCAGCTTAGCGACGGGACCAGATACGCAGTATTTT.

This clonotype was observed a few times. The chain joins TRBV20-1 to TRBJ2-7; TRBD1 agrees at 9 bases. V was clipped by 6 bases and J by 3 bases; unmatched bases: 12. Germline CDR1 reads DFQATT; CDR2 reads SNEGSKA (reference sequence). This CDR3 comprises 15 residues. The CDR3 sequence: CSAQIPGQGGYEQYF. CDR3 coding DNA: TGCAGTGCCCAGATCCCGGGACAGGGCGGCTACGAGCAGTACTTC.

V and J are TRBV12-3 or TRBV12-4 and TRBJ1-6, with a weak D call TRBD1 (6 bases). V lost 3 bases to trimming and J lost 7 bases, with 10 bases between them. The CDR3 consists of 14 residues. The CDR3 nucleotides read TGTGCCAGCAGTTTTGAGGGGGAAAATTCACCCCTCCACTTT. Its translation is CASSFEGENSPLHF.

This clonotype occurred once. V and J are TRBV9 and TRBJ2-7; 10 bases fit TRBD2. The germline CDR1 and CDR2 sequences are SGDLS and YYNGEE. The CDR3 extends over 14 amino acids. V dropped 2 bases and J dropped 4; count of bases not matched to a gene: 3. The CDR3 protein is CASSVGLAEYEQYF. The DNA of the CDR3 is TGTGCCAGCAGCGTTGGACTAGCGGAATACGAGCAGTACTTC.

This clonotype was counted a few times. CDR3 residues: CASSGTGTGASGPQHF. In DNA form, the CDR3 reads TGTGCCAGCAGCGGGACCGGGACAGGGGCCTCGGGGCCCCAGCATTTT. The V and J genes are TRBV6-6 and TRBJ1-5; 10 nucleotides line up with TRBD1. CDR3 length equals 16 residues. The trim removed 6 bases at V and 9 bases at J, leaving 14 bases unmatched. Germline CDR1 and CDR2: MNHNY and SVGAGI (reference sequence).

This clonotype was counted between two and nine times. This chain connects TRBV29-1 to TRBJ2-1; D might be TRBD2 (5 bases). V was cut by 0 bases and J by 5 bases, with 8 bases left in between. In germline, CDR1 is SQVTM, CDR2 ANQGSEA. This CDR3 region has 13 residues. For the CDR3, the DNA is TGCAGCGTTGAAGACTACGGGAACAATGAGCAGTTCTTC. Translating it yields CSVEDYGNNEQFF.

This clonotype was detected a few times. The chain joins TRBV6-5 to TRBJ2-5, with 12 bases that match TRBD2. The CDR3 consists of 17 residues. J lost 4 bases, V lost 6 bases, and 12 bases had no gene match. CDR1 is MNHEY and CDR2 is SVGAGI in the germline V gene. DNA for the CDR3: TGTGCCAGCAGCTCCTCTAAGGCTAGCGGGAGGGGAGAGACCCAGTACTTC. Translating gives CASSSSKASGRGETQYF.

A few counts support this clonotype. The gene calls are TRBV7-9 and TRBJ2-5; 9 bases map to TRBD2. Judging by the DNA end, TRBJ2-1 fits better; the J call may be wrong. The CDR3 runs to 14 residues. Germline V lookup: CDR1 SEHNR, CDR2 FQNEAQ (reference sequence). This chain's CDR3 is CASSFGLAYNEQFF. For the CDR3, the DNA is TGTGCCAGCAGCTTTGGACTAGCGTACAATGAGCAGTTCTTC.

The chain combines TRBV15 with TRBJ2-3; D is unclear. This CDR3 is 15 amino acids long. Germline V CDR1 and CDR2: LNHNV, YYDKDF (reference sequence). Between the trimmed V and J ends, which lost 0 bases and 2 bases, there was a span of 9 bases. CDR3: CATSRDLLTTDTQYF. CDR3 sequence (DNA): TGTGCCACCAGCAGAGATTTACTAACCACAGATACGCAGTATTTT.

This sequence joins TRBV29-1 and TRBJ2-1; perhaps TRBD2 as D (6 bases). Trimming took off 2 bases at V and 16 bases at J, with 15 bases between the two ends. Per the germline V gene, CDR1 is SQVTM and CDR2 is ANQGSEA. This CDR3 is built from 11 residues. CDR3 DNA: TGCAGCGTTGAAATGGGCAGCGGGCCATTCTTC. Translating gives CSVEMGSGPFF.

This clonotype was seen only a few times. J is TRBJ2-5 and V is TRBV6-1; D possibly corresponds to TRBD2 (5 bases). V was shortened by 6 bases and J by 9 bases, with 29 bases between the two germline ends. Germline values: CDR1 MNHNS, CDR2 SASEGT. The CDR3 contains 17 residues. The CDR3 DNA follows: TGTGCCAGCAGCCTCAATACGCAGTGGGGAGCCGGGTCCCCCCAGTACTTC. It yields the protein CASSLNTQWGAGSPQYF.

The chain carries TRBV5-6 and TRBJ2-7; unclear D gene. The CDR3 consists of 13 residues. V lost 7 bases and J lost 0, with 11 bases in between. Germline CDR1 and CDR2: SGHDT and YYEEEE. For the CDR3, the DNA is TGTGCCAGCGGTTCGGCTATCTCCTACGAGCAGTACTTC. Protein: CASGSAISYEQYF. Based on the CDR3 plus reference TRBV5-6 and TRBJ2-7, the full variable domain is DAGVTQSPTHLIKTRGQQVTLRCSPKSGHDTVSWYQQALGQGPQFIFQYYEEEERQRGNFPDRFSGHQFPNYSSELNVNALLLGDSALYLCASGSAISYEQYFGPGTRLTVT.

In its sample, this clonotype was seen many times. The chain links TRBV2 to TRBJ2-5; TRBD2 aligns across 11 bases. CDR1 SNHLY and CDR2 FYNNEI come from the germline V gene. The CDR3 covers 15 residues. With V trimmed by 5 bases and J by 2 bases, 4 bases remained unmatched. CDR3 protein: CASSQGLAAQETQYF. DNA of the CDR3: TGTGCCAGCAGTCAGGGACTAGCGGCTCAAGAGACCCAGTACTTC. The whole variable domain, filled in from reference TRBV2 and TRBJ2-5, reads EPEVTQTPSHQVTQMGQEVILRCVPISNHLYFYWYRQILGQKVEFLVSFYNNEISEKSEIFDDQFSVERPDGSNFTLKIRSTKLEDSAMYFCASSQGLAAQETQYFGPGTRLLVL.

The V and J genes are TRBV20-1 and TRBJ2-7, with D possibly matching TRBD1 (5 bases). Trimming took 6 bases from V and 3 from J, leaving 18 bases between them. CDR3 length equals 14 residues. Per the germline V gene, CDR1 is DFQATT and CDR2 is SNEGSKA (reference sequence). This CDR3 is CSAQRQGSIYEQYF. CDR3 DNA sequence: TGCAGTGCCCAAAGGCAGGGTTCAATCTACGAGCAGTACTTC.

This clonotype has only a few counts. The rearrangement joins TRBV5-6 to TRBJ1-6, with TRBD1 as a possible D gene (5 bases). V dropped 3 bases and J dropped 7 bases, with 17 bases sitting between them. This CDR3 has 16 residues. CDR1 and CDR2 from the germline V gene are SGHDT and YYEEEE. Here the CDR3 DNA reads TGTGCCAGCAGCTACGTACCGGGGACGCGGAATTCACCCCTCCACTTT. Its translation: CASSYVPGTRNSPLHF.

The chain combines TRBV12-3 or TRBV12-4 with TRBJ2-7, with 7 nucleotides matching TRBD1. Trimming took 3 bases from V and 3 from J; bases not matched to a gene: 8. The CDR3 runs to 15 residues. The CDR3 nucleotides read TGTGCCAGCAGTTTGGGCAGGGGGAGAATCTACGAGCAGTACTTC. It yields the protein CASSLGRGRIYEQYF.

V gene TRBV10-2 combines with J gene TRBJ1-2, with 7 bases aligning to TRBD1. The length of the CDR3 is 13 residues. The V gene's germline CDR1 is WSHSY and CDR2 SAAADI. The V and J ends lost 6 bases and 4 bases, in that order; junction bases with no gene match: 5. In DNA, the CDR3 is TGCGCCAGCAGACAGGGGATAAGCTATGGCTACACCTTC. Protein: CASRQGISYGYTF.

The chain employs TRBV15 and TRBJ2-7, with 12 nucleotides matching TRBD2. The V and J ends lost 4 bases and 2 bases, in that order; junction bases with no gene match: 3. The CDR3 consists of 15 residues. Germline CDR1 and CDR2: LNHNV and YYDKDF (reference sequence). The DNA of the CDR3 is TGTGCCACCAGCACCCGGACTAGCGGGACCTACGAGCAGTACTTC. Protein product: CATSTRTSGTYEQYF.

The chain joins TRBV3-1 to TRBJ1-2; TRBD1 aligns across 7 bases. V lost 7 bases, J lost 5 bases, and 7 bases stayed unmatched. Germline V gene data show CDR1 as LGHDT and CDR2 as YNNKEL (reference sequence). The CDR3 is 13 residues long. CDR3 nucleotide sequence: TGTGCCAGCACCGGCTTGGGACAGTATGGCTACACCTTC. Protein product: CASTGLGQYGYTF.

The chain joins TRBV9 to TRBJ1-4; D is unclear. V dropped 3 bases and J dropped 8 bases, with 11 bases sitting between them. The germline V gene has CDR1 SGDLS and CDR2 YYNGEE. This CDR3 spans 13 amino acids. CDR3 loop: CASSAGSEEKLFF. In DNA, the CDR3 is TGTGCCAGCAGCGCGGGGTCCGAGGAAAAACTGTTTTTT.

The J gene is TRBJ1-1, the V gene TRBV3-1; the D is unclear. The CDR3 is made up of 12 amino acids. V shed 4 bases and J shed 6 bases, with 9 bases lying between them. Germline V gene lookup returns CDR1 LGHDT and CDR2 YNNKEL (reference sequence). The CDR3 DNA follows: TGTGCCAGCAGCCCAGGTCGGGCTGAAGCTTTCTTT. This gives the protein CASSPGRAEAFF.

Remarks on this clonotype: With a much larger clone just one base away, this may be a read error. The J gene is TRBJ1-1, the V gene TRBV20-1; TRBD1 aligns across 8 bases. Per the germline V gene, CDR1 is DFQATT and CDR2 is SNEGSKA (reference sequence). CDR3 length equals 13 residues. CDR3: CSAGDRGDTESFF. CDR3 in DNA: TGCAGTGCGGGAGACAGGGGAGACACTGAATCTTTCTTT.

CDR3 sequence reads: CATSRDLGTGRGEKLFF. The DNA for the CDR3 is TGTGCCACCAGCAGAGATCTCGGGACAGGGAGAGGCGAAAAACTGTTTTTT. The V call is TRBV15, the J call TRBJ1-4; TRBD1 agrees at 9 bases. Germline V gene lookup returns CDR1 LNHNV and CDR2 YYDKDF (reference sequence). The V and J ends lost 0 bases and 8 bases, in that order; junction bases with no gene match: 10. CDR3 length equals 17 residues.

The chain combines TRBV12-3 or TRBV12-4 with TRBJ1-2, with 8 bases that match TRBD1. J lost 3 bases, V lost 10 bases, and 10 bases had no gene match. The CDR3 spans 14 residues. CDR3 nucleotide sequence: TGTGCCACCTCACCAACAGGGGGTTACTATGGCTACACCTTC. Protein product: CATSPTGGYYGYTF.

This clonotype was seen only a few times. The J gene is TRBJ1-6, the V gene TRBV25-1; D perhaps matches TRBD1 (5 bases). The V gene lost 7 bases and the J gene lost 7 bases, with 11 bases spanning the gap. Germline CDR1 MGHDK, CDR2 SYGVNS. The CDR3 sequence is 13 residues long. CDR3 nucleotides: TGTGCCAGCATTGGGGACGGCAATTCACCCCTCCACTTT. Amino acids: CASIGDGNSPLHF.